The sequence of this TCR beta chain was determined in a study of identifying expanded T cells in peripheral blood. Only in-frame clones appear in the TCRdb table, and some are missing; sequencing was by immunoSEQ multiplex PCR. The table lists 60,000 to 70,000 clones, roughly four fifths of them singletons. Broader study findings: Roughly 1.2 clones differed between technical replicates, versus roughly 17 and 20 over time. Approximately two-week clone count variance significantly increased as total template count grew.

The CDR3 has 16 amino acids. V dropped 4 bases and J dropped 2; count of bases not matched to a gene: 6. Germline V CDR1 and CDR2: MDHEN, SYDVKM. Worth noting for this clone: Its target is not known.

During the collection period, no donor immune events like infections were recorded. Sequencing used blood. The chain joins TRBV28 to TRBJ2-5; 11 nucleotides line up with TRBD2. The source of this sequence is a person between 18 and 75 years old in good health. The CDR3 spells CASSSSGTSGQETQYF. The DNA of the CDR3 is TGTGCCAGCAGTTCCTCCGGGACTAGCGGACAAGAGACCCAGTACTTC. Full variable domain (rest looked up from reference TRBV28 and TRBJ2-5): DVKVTQSSRYLVKRTGEKVFLECVQDMDHENMFWYRQDPGLGLRLIYFSYDVKMKEKGDIPEGYSVSREKKERFSLILESASTNQTSMYLCASSSSGTSGQETQYFGPGTRLLVL.